A selection of T cell receptor beta chains follows, all from one sample in a study of CD8+CD57+ T cells in acquired aplastic anemia. TCRdb reprocessed the reads via MiXCR and lists one record per CDR3 protein. The data show around 210,000 distinct CDR3 sequences, more than 55% seen once. The sample comprised sorted CD4+, CD8+, or CD8+CD57+ T cells (not recorded which) from PBMCs. The receptor set was obtained from a human donor with aplastic anemia. CDR3s include the opening cysteine and the closing phenylalanine or tryptophan. Fields, in order: D gene, J gene, V gene, clone size, CDR3 protein, CDR3 DNA. The D gene is left open where the match is weak. The listing skips clone size in some rows; elsewhere it reads once, few, many or a size class.

TRBD2 | TRBJ2-1 | TRBV12-3/TRBV12-4 | NA | CASSLGTSDYNEQFF | TGTGCCAGCAGTTTAGGGACTAGCGACTACAATGAGCAGTTCTTC
NA | TRBJ1-4 | TRBV2 | many | CASRGTGITNEKLFF | TGTGCCAGCAGGGGGACGGGGATAACTAATGAAAAACTGTTTTTT
NA | TRBJ2-2 | TRBV14 | NA | CASSQGLRWTGELFF | TGTGCCAGCAGCCAAGGTCTACGGTGGACCGGGGAGCTGTTTTTT
TRBD1 | TRBJ2-7 | TRBV5-1 | many | CASSYWTGLEQYF | TGCGCCAGCAGCTACTGGACAGGTCTCGAGCAGTACTTC
NA | TRBJ1-2 | TRBV24-1 | few | CATSDSETSYTF | TGTGCCACCAGTGATTCTGAGACCTCCTACACCTTC
TRBD2 | TRBJ2-7 | TRBV13 | many | CASSLVSSGGRSSYEQYF | TGTGCCAGCAGCTTAGTAAGCAGCGGGGGTCGGAGCTCCTACGAGCAGTACTTC
NA | TRBJ2-5 | TRBV19 | NA | CASSIDLEGQETQYF | TGTGCCAGTAGTATAGATTTGGAAGGGCAAGAGACCCAGTACTTC
TRBD1 | TRBJ2-7 | TRBV15 | NA | CDTSSSRSGQGYEQYF | TGTGACACCAGCAGCTCTAGGTCGGGACAGGGGTACGAGCAGTACTTC
TRBD2 | TRBJ2-1 | TRBV29-1 | NA | CSVATSEYGEQFF | TGCAGCGTTGCAACTAGCGAGTACGGTGAGCAGTTCTTC
TRBD2 | TRBJ2-3 | TRBV24-1 | once | CATRTSVEDTQYF | TGTGCCACCAGGACTAGCGTGGAAGATACGCAGTATTTT
NA | TRBJ2-7 | TRBV7-2 | NA | CASSLFWDTSYEQYF | TGTGCCAGCAGCTTATTTTGGGACACCTCCTACGAGCAGTACTTC
NA | TRBJ1-6 | TRBV7-3 | NA | CASSLQQGPNSPLHF | TGTGCCAGCAGCCTCCAACAGGGTCCGAATTCACCCCTCCACTTT
NA | TRBJ1-2 | TRBV12-3/TRBV12-4 | NA | CASSHSAGREDYGYTF | TGTGCCAGCAGCCACTCGGCGGGCAGGGAGGACTATGGCTACACCTTC
NA | TRBJ2-7 | TRBV7-9 | NA | CASSLVFSYEQYF | TGTGCCAGCAGCTTAGTGTTCTCCTACGAGCAGTACTTC
TRBD1 | TRBJ1-6 | TRBV10-3 | few | CAISFDRGLASPLHF | TGTGCCATCAGTTTTGACAGGGGGCTGGCTTCACCCCTCCACTTT
NA | TRBJ1-2 | TRBV24-1 | few | CATSDSAVNYGYTF | TGTGCCACCAGTGATTCGGCAGTAAACTATGGCTACACCTTC
TRBD1 | TRBJ1-5 | TRBV5-1 | NA | CASSGPRTGQGGGIQPQHF | TGCGCCAGCAGCGGACCCCGGACGGGACAGGGGGGAGGTATTCAGCCCCAGCATTTT